This T cell receptor beta chain was recovered during a study of identical twins. V was clipped by 5 bases and J by 3 bases, with 13 bases between them. The CDR3 length is 14 residues. TCRdb itself ran the 5' RACE reads through MiXCR, one entry per CDR3 protein. The sample includes some 790,000 distinct CDR3 sequences, roughly 18% seen only once; the top ten take under 15%. These data were also reused for a study on T cells expressing NK-cell markers.

The sample taken for sequencing was PBMCs. This chain connects TRBV12-3 or TRBV12-4 to TRBJ1-1; D is unclear. The receptor was isolated from a woman younger than 30 in good health. CDR3 loop: CASSPSPRDTEAFF. The CDR3 region has the DNA TGTGCCAGCAGTCCCTCGCCTCGGGACACTGAAGCTTTCTTT.